These 25 T cell receptor beta chains were all obtained from the same sample, sequenced in a study of metastatic and nonmetastatic thyroid tumors. TCRdb reprocessed the PCR reads via MiXCR. The top ten clones hold roughly 20% of a sample with about 19,000 clones, approximately 17% of them seen once. None of the patients had undergone any treatment ahead of thyroid surgery. What was sequenced was blood. These receptors came from a male donor with papillary thyroid cancer or a benign thyroid nodule (not recorded which). Some clones in this sample may be carry-over from other donors' samples.

In this sample, this clone turned up many times. V gene TRBV27 combines with J gene TRBJ2-7; D remains ambiguous. Germline V gene data show CDR1 as MNHEY and CDR2 as SMNVEV (reference sequence). With 3 bases removed from V and 1 base from J, the gap between germline ends came to 10 bases. The CDR3 length is 14 residues. CDR3 nucleotides: TGTGCCAGCAGTTTTGGGCAGAGATCCTACGAGCAGTACTTC. Protein: CASSFGQRSYEQYF.

This clone appeared many times. This chain joins TRBV29-1 and TRBJ1-1; the D is unclear. Trimming stripped 4 bases from V and 5 bases from J, with 8 bases between. Per the germline V gene, CDR1 is SQVTM and CDR2 is ANQGSEA. This CDR3 spans 11 amino acids. CDR3 residues: CSVGRRTEAFF. CDR3 DNA sequence: TGCAGCGTTGGACGTAGGACTGAAGCTTTCTTT.

Sample share makes this clone medium-sized (0.01 to 0.1%). This chain links TRBV11-2 with TRBJ2-1, with TRBD1 matching 10 bases. With V trimmed by 5 bases and J by 1 base, 2 bases remained unmatched. From germline, CDR1 is SGHAT and CDR2 FQNNGV. The CDR3 covers 15 residues. CDR3 sequence reads: CASSQDRGSYNEQFF. DNA for the CDR3: TGTGCCAGCAGCCAGGACAGGGGGTCCTACAATGAGCAGTTCTTC.

This clone has a handful of counts. At one of its ends the junction is not consistent with the germline gene, which may arise from a read error. The chain employs TRBV6-2 or TRBV6-3 and TRBJ2-3; D is perhaps TRBD1 (6 bases). Germline V gene sequence: CDR1 MNHEY, CDR2 SVGEGT. The CDR3 sequence is 17 residues long. CDR3 sequence: CASRLTPTGWGTNTQYF. DNA for the CDR3: TGTGCCAGCAGACTAACACCTACAGGGTGGGGCACAAATACGCAGTATTTT.

This clone was found many times. The V gene is TRBV5-5, the J gene TRBJ2-1; 7 bases are a match to TRBD2. Germline V gene data show CDR1 as SGHKS and CDR2 as YYEKEE (reference sequence). The trim removed 0 bases at V and 6 bases at J, leaving 6 bases unmatched. The CDR3 is made up of 15 amino acids. This CDR3 reads CASSLGPGLFNEQFF. In DNA, the CDR3 is TGTGCCAGCAGCTTGGGGCCGGGACTATTCAATGAGCAGTTCTTC.

This clone was counted many times. This clone may be a read error of a much larger clone one base away. The V gene is TRBV2, the J gene TRBJ2-5; a possible D gene is TRBD2 (6 bases). The CDR3 runs to 12 residues. Germline CDR1 is SNHLY and CDR2 is FYNNEI. The CDR3 DNA sequence: TGTGCCACCTCTAGCGTACAAGAGACCCTGTACTTC. As protein: CATSSVQETLYF.

A single count supports this clone. The chain combines TRBV11-1 with TRBJ1-3; D is perhaps TRBD1 (6 bases). V gave up 3 bases and J gave up 1 base, with 13 bases separating them. Germline values: CDR1 SGHAT, CDR2 FQDESV (reference sequence). This CDR3 contains 16 residues. CDR3 nucleotide sequence: TGTGCCAGCAGCTTCGCACAGGGTCTTTCTGGAAACACCATATATTTT. Translated: CASSFAQGLSGNTIYF.

The chain is built from TRBV9 and TRBJ1-2; D is undetermined. Trimming shortened V by 3 bases and J by 0 bases, and 18 bases separated the two germline ends. CDR3 length equals 17 residues. Germline V CDR1 and CDR2: SGDLS, YYNGEE. This CDR3 is CASSGDPTASSNYGYTF. Here the CDR3 DNA reads TGTGCCAGCAGCGGAGACCCGACGGCATCTTCTAACTATGGCTACACCTTC.

This clone was detected ten times or more. The chain recombines TRBV28 with TRBJ1-2, with a tentative D call TRBD1 (5 bases). Germline loops: CDR1 MDHEN, CDR2 SYDVKM. V lost 3 bases and J 4 bases, leaving 6 bases between the germline ends. The CDR3 has 12 amino acids. The CDR3 region is CASSLGGYGYTF. CDR3 nucleotide sequence: TGTGCCAGCAGTTTGGGGGGCTATGGCTACACCTTC.

The V and J genes are TRBV20-1 and TRBJ2-1, with 9 bases aligning to TRBD1. The CDR3 runs 15 residues. The germline gives CDR1 DFQATT, CDR2 SNEGSKA (reference sequence). The V and J ends lost 6 bases and 2 bases, in that order; junction bases with no gene match: 8. The CDR3 coding sequence is TGCAGTGCCAACTCTGGACAGGGGCCCTACAATGAGCAGTTCTTC. Translating gives CSANSGQGPYNEQFF.

This clone was seen many times. The chain recombines TRBV20-1 with TRBJ1-1, with D hard to call. The CDR3 loop spans 13 amino acids. V lost 1 base and J 1 base, leaving 7 bases between the germline ends. CDR1 and CDR2 (germline): DFQATT, SNEGSKA (reference sequence). The DNA for the CDR3 is TGCAGTGCTAGAGTGACATCGAACACTGAAGCTTTCTTT. Amino acids: CSARVTSNTEAFF.

The rearrangement links TRBV11-3 to TRBJ2-5; a possible D gene is TRBD2 (6 bases). With the DNA end fitting TRBJ2-1 better, the J assignment may be wrong. Germline values: CDR1 SGHNT, CDR2 YENEEA. This CDR3 comprises 16 residues. This CDR3 reads CASIPGGGDGRGEQFF. In DNA form, the CDR3 reads TGTGCCAGCATCCCCGGTGGCGGAGACGGGCGGGGTGAGCAGTTCTTC.

This clone was counted many times. The rearrangement links TRBV29-1 to TRBJ1-4, with D possibly being TRBD1 (5 bases). The germline V gene encodes CDR1 SQVTM and CDR2 ANQGSEA. The length of the CDR3 is 13 residues. V lost 4 bases, J lost 3 bases, and 9 bases lay in between. The CDR3 region is CSVGGVANEKLFF. The CDR3 DNA follows: TGCAGCGTTGGGGGGGTAGCTAATGAAAAACTGTTTTTT.

The chain recombines TRBV7-6 with TRBJ2-7; TRBD2 matches at 14 bases. The CDR3 has 14 residues. From germline, CDR1 is SGHVS and CDR2 FNYEAQ. The ends lost 5 bases at V and 3 bases at J; junction bases unmatched: 0. Written as DNA, the CDR3 is TGTGCCAGCAGCGGACTAGCGGGGGGCTACGAGCAGTACTTC. It translates to CASSGLAGGYEQYF.

This clone was seen repeatedly, ten times or more. The gene calls are TRBV28 and TRBJ2-7; D remains unclear. This CDR3 is built from 13 residues. Germline assignment: CDR1 MDHEN and CDR2 SYDVKM. V was trimmed by 7 bases and J by 0 bases, leaving 10 bases between them. The CDR3 DNA is TGTGCCAGCATTTCGGGTAGCTCCTACGAGCAGTACTTC. Translated, it gives CASISGSSYEQYF.

This clone was observed many times. The genes are TRBV7-2 and TRBJ1-6; the match to TRBD1 covers 7 bases. Germline trimming cut 5 bases from V and 9 bases from J; bases unmatched to any gene: 4. There are 13 residues in the CDR3. Germline V gives CDR1 SGHTA, CDR2 FQGNSA. The CDR3 sequence is CASSRRGRSPLHF. The CDR3, as DNA: TGTGCCAGCAGCCGAAGGGGGCGTTCACCCCTCCACTTT.

This clone was counted ten times or more. This sequence joins TRBV20-1 and TRBJ2-7; possible D gene TRBD1, 6 bases. The germline CDR1 and CDR2 sequences are DFQATT and SNEGSKA (reference sequence). Trimming stripped 3 bases from V and 2 bases from J, with 11 bases between. The CDR3 runs to 13 residues. For the CDR3, the DNA is TGCAGTGCTAGCACGGGACAAGCCTACGAGCAGTACTTC. It specifies CSASTGQAYEQYF.

The chain is built from TRBV20-1 and TRBJ2-7; TRBD1 might be the D (6 bases). CDR3 length: 14 amino acids. V lost 4 bases to trimming and J lost 3 bases, with 16 bases between them. The germline CDR1 and CDR2 sequences are DFQATT and SNEGSKA (reference sequence). The CDR3 sequence: CSANRDGHIYEQYF. Here the CDR3 DNA reads TGCAGTGCTAACAGGGACGGACATATCTACGAGCAGTACTTC.

The chain carries TRBV9 and TRBJ2-7; TRBD2 is a possible D gene (6 bases). The germline V gene encodes CDR1 SGDLS and CDR2 YYNGEE. CDR3 length equals 14 residues. V lost 2 bases to trimming and J lost 7 bases, with 16 bases between them. This CDR3 is CASSVSGSTLEQYF. CDR3 in DNA: TGTGCCAGCAGCGTTAGCGGATCGACCTTGGAGCAGTACTTC.

The sample holds many counts of this clone. The chain uses TRBV29-1 and TRBJ2-1; D unresolved. This CDR3 spans 13 amino acids. From germline, CDR1 is SQVTM and CDR2 ANQGSEA. Trimming pared 3 bases from V and 3 bases from J, leaving 9 bases between. The CDR3 reads CSVDDSFYNEQFF. The CDR3 nucleotides are TGCAGCGTTGACGACTCGTTCTACAATGAGCAGTTCTTC.

This clone has ten or more counts. The CDR3 DNA follows: TGCAGTGCTAGAGACGACAGGGCCTACAATGAGCAGTTCTTC. It specifies CSARDDRAYNEQFF. The chain uses TRBV20-1 and TRBJ2-1; 7 nucleotides agree with TRBD1. This CDR3 spans 14 amino acids. CDR1 is DFQATT and CDR2 is SNEGSKA in the germline V gene (reference sequence). V gave up 0 bases and J gave up 2 bases; unmatched junction bases: 1.

About this clone: The junction and the germline gene differ at one end; a read error may be behind it. The V call is TRBV30, the J call TRBJ1-5; D not certain. Germline CDR1 reads GTSNPN; CDR2 reads SVGIG (reference sequence). This CDR3 spans 13 amino acids. This CDR3 is CAWSVAGNQPHHF. CDR3 nucleotides: TGTGCCTGGAGTGTAGCTGGCAATCAGCCCCATCATTTT.

This clone was seen at least ten times. The chain recombines TRBV10-3 with TRBJ2-3; possibly TRBD2 for D (6 bases). The CDR3 is 13 amino acids. V was trimmed by 6 bases and J by 4 bases, leaving 11 bases between them. CDR1 and CDR2 from the germline V gene are ENHRY and SYGVKD. Here the CDR3 reads CAISGGLPDTQYF. CDR3 nucleotides: TGTGCCATCAGCGGAGGGCTACCAGATACGCAGTATTTT.

Details on this clone: A much larger clone differs from this one at a single base, so this may be a read error. The chain uses TRBV4-3 and TRBJ2-5; no clear D. The germline CDR1 and CDR2 sequences are LGHNA and YSLEER. The CDR3 is 14 residues long. Trimming took off 3 bases at V and 5 bases at J, with 13 bases between the two ends. The DNA for the CDR3 is TGCGCCAGCAGCCATCAGGTGATTCAGGAGACCCAGTACTTC. Translated: CASSHQVIQETQYF.

At least ten counts were recorded for this clone. The rearrangement joins TRBV29-1 to TRBJ2-6; D gene ambiguous. The CDR3 extends over 15 amino acids. The V end was cut by 8 bases, the J end by 1 base, with 15 bases between. The germline V gene has CDR1 SQVTM and CDR2 ANQGSEA. CDR3 amino acids: CSISREASGANVLTF. In DNA, the CDR3 is TGCAGCATCTCCAGAGAGGCGTCTGGGGCCAACGTCCTGACTTTC.